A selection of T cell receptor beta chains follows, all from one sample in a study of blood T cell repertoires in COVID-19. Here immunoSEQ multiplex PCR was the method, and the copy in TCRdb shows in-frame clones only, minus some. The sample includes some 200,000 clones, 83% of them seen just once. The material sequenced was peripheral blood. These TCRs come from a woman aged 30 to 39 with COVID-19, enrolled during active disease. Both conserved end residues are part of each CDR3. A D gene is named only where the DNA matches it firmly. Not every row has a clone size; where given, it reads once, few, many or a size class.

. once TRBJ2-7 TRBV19 TGTGCCAGCACAATGGGATTCGGGACTGAGCAGTACTTC CASTMGFGTEQYF
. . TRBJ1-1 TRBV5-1 TGCGCCAGCAGGGGGGACATTCAGAACACTGAAGCTTTCTTT CASRGDIQNTEAFF
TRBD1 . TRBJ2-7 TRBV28 TGTGCCAGCAGTCCCCATCCCCGGGACAGGGGGCTCGACGAGCAGTACTTC CASSPHPRDRGLDEQYF
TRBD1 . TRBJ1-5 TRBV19 TGTGCCAGTAGGCTCGGGACAGGGTATGATCAGCCCCAGCATTTT CASRLGTGYDQPQHF
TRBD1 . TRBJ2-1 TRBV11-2 TGTGCCAGCAGCTTAAGGGGTGGGACAGGGGACAATGAGCAGTTCTTC CASSLRGGTGDNEQFF
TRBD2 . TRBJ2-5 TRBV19 TGTGCCAGTAGTACTAGAGCGGGGGGGCTAGAGACCCAGTACTTC CASSTRAGGLETQYF
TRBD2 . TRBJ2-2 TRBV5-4 TGTGCCAGCACCCTGGGGGGGGTCACCGGGGAGCTGTTTTTT CASTLGGVTGELFF
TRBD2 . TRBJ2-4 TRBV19 TGTGCCAGTAGTAAGCTTTCGGGGGGGATAGCCAAAAACATTCAGTACTTC CASSKLSGGIAKNIQYF
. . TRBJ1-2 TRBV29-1 TGCAGCGTTGATAGTAACTATGGCTACACCTTC CSVDSNYGYTF
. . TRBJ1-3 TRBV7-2 TGTGCCAGCTCCCGAGGGTCTGGAAACACCATATATTTT CASSRGSGNTIYF
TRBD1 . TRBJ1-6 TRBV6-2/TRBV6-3 TGTGCCAGCAGCCTTCCTACAGGGGGTAATTCACCCCTCCACTTT CASSLPTGGNSPLHF
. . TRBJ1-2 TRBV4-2 TGTGCCAGCAGCCAAGATGAGGGATCTGACTATGGCTACACCTTC CASSQDEGSDYGYTF
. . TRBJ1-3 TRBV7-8 TGTGCCAGCAGCTTAGCGGGCAGGACAGATGGAAACACCATATATTTT CASSLAGRTDGNTIYF
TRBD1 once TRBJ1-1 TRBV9 TGTGCCAGCAGCGTTTTGACAGGGGGTTACACTGAAGCTTTCTTT CASSVLTGGYTEAFF
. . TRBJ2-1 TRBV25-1 TGTGCCAGCAGTGAATACAGGGGCCACAATGAGCAGTTCTTC CASSEYRGHNEQFF
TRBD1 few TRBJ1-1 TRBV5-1 TGCGCCAGCAGCTTTTCAGGGGGCACTGAAGCTTTCTTT CASSFSGGTEAFF
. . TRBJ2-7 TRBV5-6 TGTGCCAGCAGCGTCAGGGCAGTGCCCTACGAGCAGTACTTC CASSVRAVPYEQYF
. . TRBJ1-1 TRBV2 TGTGCCAGCAGTGAAGCGGTGCGGGGAGCTTTCTTT CASSEAVRGAFF
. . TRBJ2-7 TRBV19 TGTGCCAGTAGCCCCGGTGGACAACGGTTCAACGAGCAGTACTTC CASSPGGQRFNEQYF
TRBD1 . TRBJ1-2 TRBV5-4 TGTGCCAGCAGCCCGACAGGGGCAACTGGCTACACCTTC CASSPTGATGYTF
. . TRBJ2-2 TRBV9 TGTGCCAGCAGCGCCGGGGGAAGCACCGGGGAGCTGTTTTTT CASSAGGSTGELFF
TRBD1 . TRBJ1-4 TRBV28 TGTGCCAGCAGTACACCGGGACAGGGGAAGGAAAAACTGTTTTTT CASSTPGQGKEKLFF
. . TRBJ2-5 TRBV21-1 TGTGCCAGCTACTCAGAGACCCAGTACTTC CASYSETQYF
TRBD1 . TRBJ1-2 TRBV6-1 TGTGCCAGCAGTGAATATACAGGGGCGTATGGCTACACCTTC CASSEYTGAYGYTF
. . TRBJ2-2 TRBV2 TGTGCCAGCAGAGACTACCGGGGCACCGGGGAGCTGTTTTTT CASRDYRGTGELFF
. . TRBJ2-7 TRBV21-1 TGTGCCAGCAGTTTAAGCTGGAGAGGGGCTAGCGGGAGTCCGGCCTACGAGCAGTACTTC CASSLSWRGASGSPAYEQYF
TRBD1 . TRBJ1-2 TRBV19 TGTGCCACCGCCGGACAGGGGCCTTCTAACTATGGCTACACCTTC CATAGQGPSNYGYTF
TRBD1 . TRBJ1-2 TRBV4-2 TGTGCCAGCAGCCAAGAACAGGGGACTAACTATGGCTACACCTTC CASSQEQGTNYGYTF
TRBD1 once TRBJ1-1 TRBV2 TGTGCCTTTAACAGGGGGAACACTGAAGCTTTCTTT CAFNRGNTEAFF
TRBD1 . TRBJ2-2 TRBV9 TGTGCCAGCAGCGTGGGTCCCGGGACAGGGGCCGGGGAGCTGTTTTTT CASSVGPGTGAGELFF
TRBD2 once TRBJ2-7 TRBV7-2 TGTGCCAGCAGCTTGGGACTAACGCCCACCTACGAGCAGTACTTC CASSLGLTPTYEQYF
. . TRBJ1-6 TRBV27 TGTGCCAGCAGTTTTGGACAATTCGATTCACCCCTCCACTTT CASSFGQFDSPLHF
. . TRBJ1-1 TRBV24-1 TGTGCCACCAGACACCAGCCAGGTGAAGCTTTCTTT CATRHQPGEAFF
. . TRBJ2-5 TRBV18 TGTGCCAGCTCACCTGCTTCGGGTTTAGGGGGAGAGACCCAGTACTTC CASSPASGLGGETQYF
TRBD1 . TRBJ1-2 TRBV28 TGTGCCAGCAGTTTACAGGGGGAGAGGGGCTACACCTTC CASSLQGERGYTF
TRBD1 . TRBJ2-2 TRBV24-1 TGTGCCACCAGTGACCCCCGACAGGGGACCGGGGAGCTGTTTTTT CATSDPRQGTGELFF
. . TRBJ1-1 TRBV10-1 TGCGCCAGCGGTCAGGTCAACACTGAAGCTTTCTTT CASGQVNTEAFF
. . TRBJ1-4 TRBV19 TGTGCCAGTAGTATAGCCCGGGGAACTAATGAAAAACTGTTTTTT CASSIARGTNEKLFF
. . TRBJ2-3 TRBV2 TGTGCCAGCAGACCTCCAGGAGGACCAGATACGCAGTATTTT CASRPPGGPDTQYF
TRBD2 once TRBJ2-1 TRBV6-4 TGTGCCACCTCGGAGGCGGGGGGAAATGAGCAGTTCTTC CATSEAGGNEQFF
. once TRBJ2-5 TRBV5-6 TGTGCCAGCAGCTTTCTAGCCAGGGAGACCCAGTACTTC CASSFLARETQYF
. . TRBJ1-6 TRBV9 TGTGCCAGCAGCGTAGACAGCAGTGACTATAATTCACCCCTCCACTTT CASSVDSSDYNSPLHF
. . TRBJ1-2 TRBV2 TGTGCCAGCAATCGACGGGACTATGGCTACACCTTC CASNRRDYGYTF
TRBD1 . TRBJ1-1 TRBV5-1 TGCGCCAGCAGCTGGAACAGGGGAGAAGCTTTCTTT CASSWNRGEAFF
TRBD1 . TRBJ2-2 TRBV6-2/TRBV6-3 TGTGCCAGCAGCCGGACCGACAGGGTTAACACCGGGGAGCTGTTTTTT CASSRTDRVNTGELFF
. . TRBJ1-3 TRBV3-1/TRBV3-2 TGTGCCAGCAGCCAAAGGGGAATCTCTGGAAACACCATATATTTT CASSQRGISGNTIYF
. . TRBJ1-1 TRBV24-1 TGTGCCACCAGTCAGGACAGGAACACTGAAGCTTTCTTT CATSQDRNTEAFF
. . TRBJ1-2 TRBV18 TGTGCCAGCTCACCACCAGGGGGTAACTATGGCTACACCTTC CASSPPGGNYGYTF